This T cell receptor beta chain was sequenced for a study of blood T cell repertoires in COVID-19. As for the study in general: The analysed material was cDNA or gDNA that came from T cells, B-cell-depleted T cells, or PBMCs.

Original data processing: Reference gene primers were amplified, and this amplification served to estimate nucleated cell counts. TCRdb's copy holds only in-frame clones and misses some; the assay was immunoSEQ multiplex PCR. That table furnishes V, J and clone size, whereas the DNA furnished D and trimming. Among under 100,000 clones listed, around 82% were seen once. Sequenced: peripheral blood. The TCR sequence derives from a man in his sixties with COVID-19, enrolled during active disease.

The CDR3 DNA reads TGTGCCAGCAGCTTTCGGGACAGCCTCAATCAGCCCCAGCATTTT. It encodes CASSFRDSLNQPQHF. The chain carries TRBV5-8 and TRBJ1-5, with 7 nucleotides matching TRBD1. Germline lookup yields CDR1 SGHTS and CDR2 YDEGEE. Trimming cost V 2 bases and J 3 bases; bases outside gene matches: 5. CDR3 length: 15 residues.